This T cell receptor (beta chain) is drawn from a study of CD8+CD57+ T cells in acquired aplastic anemia. In the study overall: The DNA of sorted CD4+ and CD8+ cells averaged approximately 2.9 ug. Whole-study results and caveats: Controls did not differ significantly from patients in CD8+ Simpson's diversity.

Genomic DNA provided the template from which TCR beta VDJ and CDR3 profiles were obtained. Using its own MiXCR run on the reads, TCRdb lists one record per CDR3 protein. Seen here are 150,000 to 200,000 distinct CDR3 sequences, around 47% observed once, and the top ten hold 2.5% to 4%. Patients chosen for sequencing had shown CD8+CD57+ cell expansion by flow cytometry. Patients were treatment-naive when blood was sampled. This clonotype was found many times. The antigen remains unidentified. The receptor comes from a human donor with aplastic anemia. The sequenced sample consisted of sorted CD4+, CD8+, or CD8+CD57+ T cells (not recorded which) from PBMCs.

The CDR3 sequence: CASGLGGNGYTF. In DNA form, the CDR3 reads TGTGCTAGTGGTTTGGGAGGGAATGGCTACACCTTC. The genes are TRBV12-5 and TRBJ1-2; D call uncertain. V was cut by 1 base and J by 6 bases, with 6 bases left in between. CDR1 and CDR2 from the germline V gene are LGHNT and FRNRAP. The CDR3 has 12 residues.